A single sample gave rise to the 27 T cell receptor beta chains below, sequenced in a study of early T cells in non-severe SARS-CoV-2 infection. MiXCR was run by TCRdb on the 5' RACE reads, yielding one entry per CDR3 protein. In the table there are fewer than 85,000 distinct CDR3 sequences, roughly 10% of which are singletons. Sequencing used whole blood, obtained at baseline. These TCRs come from an adult who was a healthcare worker with PCR-confirmed SARS-CoV-2 infection or an uninfected control (not recorded which).

J is TRBJ2-7 and V is TRBV20-1; 9 bases align to TRBD1. This CDR3 has 15 amino acids. V shed 3 bases, J shed 3 bases, and the junction held 9 bases outside the gene matches. From germline, CDR1 is DFQATT and CDR2 SNEGSKA (reference sequence). The CDR3 region has the DNA TGCAGTGCTAGCCCCTTACAGGGGGCGTTCTACGAGCAGTACTTC. It codes for CSASPLQGAFYEQYF.

This clonotype appeared a single time. Given a much more abundant clone one base away, this may be a read error. Since the CDR3 does not end with the conserved phenylalanine or tryptophan, this likely comes from a read error. The chain couples TRBV5-1 to TRBJ1-2; TRBD1 is a possible D gene (5 bases). The germline CDR1 and CDR2 sequences are SGHRS and YFSETQ. The length of the CDR3 is 16 residues. V was clipped by 5 bases and J by 10 bases, with 27 bases between them. This CDR3 is CASSGTWAPAPKDYTY. Written as DNA, the CDR3 is TGCGCCAGCAGTGGGACTTGGGCTCCTGCCCCAAAGGACTACACCTAC.

This clonotype came up a few times. The chain recombines TRBV12-3 or TRBV12-4 with TRBJ2-3; D not certain. This CDR3 is built from 17 residues. With 5 bases removed from V and 4 bases from J, the gap between germline ends came to 22 bases. The CDR3 here is CASSPPFSLGVPDTQYF. The CDR3 DNA reads TGTGCCAGCAGTCCCCCTTTTAGCCTAGGAGTCCCAGATACGCAGTATTTT.

This clonotype showed up just a few times. The rearrangement uses TRBV7-9 and TRBJ2-3; perhaps TRBD1 as D (5 bases). Germline V CDR1 and CDR2: SEHNR, FQNEAQ (reference sequence). Trimming removed 2 bases at V and 3 bases at J, with 12 bases between. This CDR3 comprises 15 residues. In DNA form, the CDR3 reads TGTGCCAGCAGCTTATATCAGGGAATGACAGATACGCAGTATTTT. It specifies CASSLYQGMTDTQYF.

The chain links TRBV20-1 to TRBJ2-1; 11 bases are a match to TRBD1. The V segment lost 5 bases and the J segment 5 bases; nucleotides outside the gene matches: 2. Germline V CDR1 and CDR2: DFQATT, SNEGSKA (reference sequence). This CDR3 comprises 13 residues. The CDR3 spells CSAGQGANNEQFF. The CDR3 region has the DNA TGCAGTGCTGGACAGGGGGCCAACAATGAGCAGTTCTTC.

At least ten counts were recorded for this clonotype. The gene calls are TRBV7-9 and TRBJ2-4, with TRBD1 matching over 10 bases. The CDR3 has 15 amino acids. After removal of 5 bases from V and 10 bases from J, the junction contained 11 bases not matched to a gene. Germline CDR1 is SEHNR and CDR2 is FQNEAQ (reference sequence). The CDR3 sequence is CASSADRGPLGIQYF. DNA for the CDR3: TGTGCCAGCAGCGCCGACAGGGGGCCCCTCGGGATTCAGTACTTC.

The chain carries TRBV6-5 and TRBJ2-1; no reliable D call. Trimming cost V 0 bases and J 9 bases, with 18 bases left between them. CDR1 and CDR2 (germline): MNHEY, SVGAGI. This CDR3 is built from 16 residues. CDR3 region: CASSYSTPDEAVEQFF. Here the CDR3 DNA reads TGTGCCAGCAGTTACTCGACCCCAGATGAGGCGGTTGAGCAGTTCTTC.

This clonotype was recorded at least ten times. J is TRBJ1-5 and V is TRBV6-5, with TRBD1 matching over 8 bases. The CDR3 covers 15 residues. Trimming at V came to 5 bases and at J to 9 bases, leaving 12 bases not matched to a gene. Looked up from germline, CDR1 is MNHEY and CDR2 is SVGAGI. The CDR3 DNA reads TGTGCCAGCAGTCCGCTAAAGGAGGACAGGGTGCCCCAGCATTTT. Its translation is CASSPLKEDRVPQHF.

The chain carries TRBV20-1 and TRBJ1-1, with 7 nucleotides matching TRBD1. CDR3 length: 12 amino acids. The J segment lost 2 bases and the V segment lost 6 bases, leaving 3 bases of the junction unmatched. The germline CDR1 and CDR2 sequences are DFQATT and SNEGSKA (reference sequence). In DNA form, the CDR3 reads TGCAGTGCCCAGGGGGACAACACTGAAGCTTTCTTT. It specifies CSAQGDNTEAFF.

The chain has TRBV20-1 and TRBJ1-2; D not resolved. V was trimmed by 4 bases and J by 8 bases, leaving 17 bases between them. Germline V gene lookup returns CDR1 DFQATT and CDR2 SNEGSKA (reference sequence). The CDR3 runs to 13 residues. The CDR3 reads CSATTNRGWGYTF. The CDR3, as DNA: TGCAGTGCTACTACTAATCGGGGTTGGGGCTACACCTTC.

V usage is TRBV29-1 and J usage is TRBJ2-1; 7 nucleotides match TRBD1. In germline, CDR1 is SQVTM, CDR2 ANQGSEA. The J segment lost 9 bases and the V segment lost 0 bases, leaving 5 bases of the junction unmatched. The CDR3 covers 13 residues. The chain's CDR3 is CSVEDVDRVEQFF. Here the CDR3 DNA reads TGCAGCGTTGAAGATGTTGACAGGGTTGAGCAGTTCTTC.

This sequence joins TRBV7-2 and TRBJ2-7; the D call may be TRBD1 or TRBD2 (5 bases each). This CDR3 comprises 19 residues. The V gene's germline CDR1 is SGHTA and CDR2 FQGNSA. V was clipped by 4 bases and J by 5 bases, with 30 bases between them. CDR3 protein: CASSWERRGLVSSPHEQYF. DNA of the CDR3: TGTGCCAGCAGCTGGGAGCGAAGGGGCCTTGTCTCCTCCCCGCACGAGCAGTACTTC. The variable domain in full, with the rest retrieved from reference TRBV7-2 and TRBJ2-7, is GAGVSQSPSNKVTEKGKDVELRCDPISGHTALYWYRQSLGQGLEFLIYFQGNSAPDKSGLPSDRFSAERTGGSVSTLTIQRTQQEDSAVYLCASSWERRGLVSSPHEQYFGPGTRLTVT.

This clonotype was observed many times. The V and J genes are TRBV30 and TRBJ1-1, with TRBD1 matching over 11 bases. This CDR3 comprises 15 residues. The germline V gene encodes CDR1 GTSNPN and CDR2 SVGIG (reference sequence). The V segment lost 5 bases and the J segment 0 bases; nucleotides outside the gene matches: 5. Written as DNA, the CDR3 is TGTGCCTGGTGGCGGGACAGGGGGGTGAACACTGAAGCTTTCTTT. This sequence encodes CAWWRDRGVNTEAFF.

The rearrangement uses TRBV7-9 and TRBJ2-6, with D unclear. The CDR3 contains 16 residues. Germline loops: CDR1 SEHNR, CDR2 FQNEAQ (reference sequence). V was shortened by 5 bases and J by 0 bases, with 11 bases between the two germline ends. The CDR3, as DNA: TGTGCCAGCAGCCCACAGAGCCTCTCTGGGGCCAACGTCCTGACTTTC. Translation gives CASSPQSLSGANVLTF.

The chain recombines TRBV3-1 with TRBJ1-2; weak D call: TRBD1 (6 bases). This CDR3 is built from 11 residues. Trimming left V 4 bases short and J 9 bases short, with 9 bases between. CDR1 LGHDT and CDR2 YNNKEL come from the germline V gene (reference sequence). CDR3 DNA: TGTGCCAGCAGCCGACAGGATAGCTACACCTTC. Its translation: CASSRQDSYTF.

This clonotype was counted many times. The chain links TRBV7-6 to TRBJ1-1; maybe TRBD1 (5 bases). This CDR3 contains 13 residues. Trimming removed 5 bases from V and 3 bases from J, with 10 bases in between. CDR1 is SGHVS, CDR2 FNYEAQ, per germline. CDR3 in DNA: TGTGCCAGCAGCAACAGCAGGGACACTGAAGCTTTCTTT. Residues: CASSNSRDTEAFF.

A few counts support this clonotype. The V call is TRBV3-1, the J call TRBJ1-1; no clear D. Trimming shortened V by 4 bases and J by 8 bases, and 11 bases separated the two germline ends. The CDR3 length is 12 residues. Germline lookup yields CDR1 LGHDT and CDR2 YNNKEL (reference sequence). CDR3 DNA sequence: TGTGCCAGCAGCCCCCCAGAAGGGGAAGCTTTCTTT. Protein: CASSPPEGEAFF.

This clonotype was counted at least ten times. The chain recombines TRBV6-5 with TRBJ2-2; D is ambiguous. The CDR3 covers 12 residues. V was pared by 2 bases and J by 6 bases, with 4 bases between. In germline, CDR1 is MNHEY, CDR2 SVGAGI. CDR3 bases: TGTGCCAGCAGTTACGCACCCGGGGAGCTGTTTTTT. This translates into CASSYAPGELFF.

V and J are TRBV18 and TRBJ1-1; D gene uncertain. Germline CDR1 is KGHSH and CDR2 is LQKENI. The V and J ends lost 2 bases and 7 bases respectively, with 8 bases between them. CDR3 size: 12 residues. The CDR3: CASSPLGFEAFF. The CDR3 DNA follows: TGTGCCAGCTCACCATTGGGGTTTGAAGCTTTCTTT.

The chain employs TRBV29-1 and TRBJ2-1, with D possibly matching TRBD1 (5 bases). CDR3 length: 13 residues. Trimming pared 6 bases from V and 1 base from J, leaving 10 bases between. The germline CDR1 and CDR2 sequences are SQVTM and ANQGSEA. The CDR3: CSVRVRSYNEQFF. In DNA form, the CDR3 reads TGCAGCGTCAGGGTGAGATCCTACAATGAGCAGTTCTTC.

At least ten counts were recorded for this clonotype. The rearrangement uses TRBV29-1 and TRBJ2-2, with D hard to call. Germline CDR1 is SQVTM and CDR2 is ANQGSEA. The CDR3 totals 14 residues. V was pared by 4 bases and J by 1 base, with 10 bases between. DNA of the CDR3: TGCAGCGTTGCGAACGTACAGAACACCGGGGAGCTGTTTTTT. It encodes CSVANVQNTGELFF.

This sequence joins TRBV6-5 and TRBJ2-6; TRBD1 is a possible D gene (5 bases). V lost 4 bases, J lost 8 bases, and 12 bases lay in between. Per germline, CDR1 MNHEY and CDR2 SVGAGI. The CDR3 contains 14 residues. The CDR3 here is CASSSSQGSNVLTF. As DNA, the CDR3 is TGTGCCAGCAGTTCGTCCCAGGGATCCAACGTCCTGACTTTC.

This chain links TRBV3-1 with TRBJ1-6; D is possibly TRBD1 (6 bases). CDR3 length: 15 residues. Germline V gene data show CDR1 as LGHDT and CDR2 as YNNKEL (reference sequence). V gave up 4 bases and J gave up 7 bases, with 14 bases separating them. CDR3 sequence (DNA): TGTGCCAGCAGCCCTAAGGCAGGGGAGAATTCACCCCTCCACTTT. Its translation is CASSPKAGENSPLHF.

Ten or more counts support this clonotype. The chain recombines TRBV6-5 with TRBJ1-2; D call uncertain. This CDR3 comprises 15 residues. From germline, CDR1 is MNHEY and CDR2 SVGAGI. Deletions cut 0 bases from V and 2 bases from J, with 10 bases between. CDR3 sequence: CASSYSSSPNYGYTF. The CDR3 region has the DNA TGTGCCAGCAGTTACTCATCCAGCCCCAACTATGGCTACACCTTC.

The sample holds a few counts of this clonotype. The rearrangement links TRBV4-2 to TRBJ2-1; weak D call: TRBD2 (6 bases). The V end lost 0 bases, the J end lost 7 bases, and 13 bases lay between the germline ends. Germline V gene lookup returns CDR1 LGHNA and CDR2 YNFKEQ. The CDR3 consists of 15 residues. The CDR3 DNA sequence: TGTGCCAGCAGCCAAGATGTGGCTAGCGCGAATGAGCAGTTCTTC. Its translation is CASSQDVASANEQFF.

The rearrangement links TRBV7-9 to TRBJ2-7; tentatively, D is TRBD1 (7 bases). The germline V gene encodes CDR1 SEHNR and CDR2 FQNEAQ (reference sequence). The CDR3 is 16 residues long. V was clipped by 4 bases and J by 7 bases, with 23 bases between them. The CDR3 DNA sequence: TGTGCCAGCAGCTCCTCGCGGGACAGTGGTAGTGTGGAGCAGTACTTC. Translated: CASSSSRDSGSVEQYF.

This clonotype showed up just a few times. This chain connects TRBV5-1 to TRBJ2-3; D gene uncertain. CDR1 SGHRS and CDR2 YFSETQ come from the germline V gene. The V gene lost 6 bases and the J gene lost 1 base, with 12 bases spanning the gap. This CDR3 region has 14 residues. The CDR3: CASTIGPRTDTQYF. The DNA of the CDR3 is TGCGCCAGCACGATAGGACCACGCACAGATACGCAGTATTTT.